This T cell receptor (beta chain) is drawn from a study of blood T cell repertoires in COVID-19. Measured with immunoSEQ multiplex PCR; TCRdb has only the in-frame clones, and not every one. This sample has 100,000 to 150,000 clones; roughly 69% occur once, and the top ten carry roughly 2%. In this sample, this clone turned up many times. Germline CDR1 SGHRS, CDR2 YFSETQ. With 0 bases removed from V and 5 bases from J, the gap between germline ends came to 12 bases. This CDR3 region has 14 residues. Sample: peripheral blood. The V call is TRBV5-1, the J call TRBJ2-7, with D perhaps TRBD2 (6 bases). The receptor comes from a woman aged 70 to 79 with acute or convalescent COVID-19. As DNA, the CDR3 is TGCGCCAGCAGCTTGGGGACACGGGAGAACGAGCAGTACTTC. This gives the protein CASSLGTRENEQYF.